These 15 T cell receptor beta chains were sequenced from one sample in a study of persistence of HIV-infected CD4 T cells. Antigens for these TCRs are unknown. This was the immunoSEQ version 4 assay in survey mode. Profiling relied on immunoSEQ multiplex PCR, and the TCRdb table lists in-frame clones only, not all of them. The repertoire consists of about 45,000 clones, with about 88% occurring once and the leading ten covering approximately 0.45%. Cells were stimulated nonspecifically with anti-CD3/anti-CD28 magnetic beads. CD4+ T cells upregulating both CD40 ligand and CD69 were sorted as responding cells. The sample consisted of CD4+ T cells sorted from PBMCs after roughly 18-hour stimulation, taken from a patient who received antiretroviral therapy. All receptors come from an adult woman with HIV who was CMV-seropositive.

This sequence joins TRBV5-4 and TRBJ2-4; 8 nucleotides agree with TRBD2. The germline gives CDR1 SGHNT, CDR2 YYREEE (reference sequence). J gave up 7 bases and V 5 bases, and 11 bases lay outside the gene matches. CDR3 length: 15 residues. CDR3 coding DNA: TGTGCCAGCAGTTGGACTAGCCTGGGCGCGAACATTCAGTACTTC. Translating it yields CASSWTSLGANIQYF.

The V gene is TRBV5-1, the J gene TRBJ2-2; no reliable D call. Germline-derived CDR1 and CDR2 are SGHRS and YFSETQ. The V and J ends lost 3 bases and 4 bases respectively, with 16 bases between them. CDR3 size: 16 residues. The CDR3 DNA reads as TGCGCCAGCAGCTGGAGTCAAACGGCTAGCACCGGGGAGCTGTTTTTT. Its translation is CASSWSQTASTGELFF. Looking up the rest from reference TRBV5-1 and TRBJ2-2 gives the full variable domain: KAGVTQTPRYLIKTRGQQVTLSCSPISGHRSVSWYQQTPGQGLQFLFEYFSETQRNKGNFPGRFSGRQFSNSRSEMNVSTLELGDSALYLCASSWSQTASTGELFFGEGSRLTVL.

The genes are TRBV20-1 and TRBJ1-5, with 7 bases lining up with TRBD1. The J segment lost 4 bases and the V segment lost 3 bases, leaving 9 bases of the junction unmatched. The CDR3 covers 15 residues. CDR1 and CDR2 (germline): DFQATT, SNEGSKA (reference sequence). The CDR3 spells CSASTDREENQPQHF. The CDR3 nucleotides read TGCAGTGCTAGTACCGACAGGGAAGAGAATCAGCCCCAGCATTTT.

The chain recombines TRBV9 with TRBJ1-2; 8 bases match TRBD1. Germline V lookup: CDR1 SGDLS, CDR2 YYNGEE. The CDR3 consists of 15 residues. With V trimmed by 3 bases and J by 4 bases, 8 bases remained unmatched. As DNA, the CDR3 is TGTGCCAGCAGCGCCCGGGACAGGATTAGCTATGGCTACACCTTC. Translation gives CASSARDRISYGYTF.

The chain uses TRBV10-3 and TRBJ2-2, with TRBD2 matching 9 bases. The length of the CDR3 is 16 residues. Germline V gene data show CDR1 as ENHRY and CDR2 as SYGVKD. V was clipped by 9 bases and J by 4 bases; unmatched bases: 12. The CDR3 sequence is CAMSGGGAEITGELFF. DNA for the CDR3: TGTGCCATGTCTGGCGGGGGGGCCGAAATCACCGGGGAGCTGTTTTTT.

The J gene is TRBJ2-2, the V gene TRBV6-5; 16 positions agree with TRBD2. Germline CDR1 MNHEY, CDR2 SVGAGI. CDR3 length: 15 amino acids. Trimming at V came to 10 bases and at J to 5 bases, leaving 4 bases not matched to a gene. CDR3 sequence (DNA): TGTGCCACGGGACTAGCGGGGGGGAGAACCGGGGAGCTGTTTTTT. Residues: CATGLAGGRTGELFF.

J is TRBJ2-6 and V is TRBV6-5, with 8 bases identical to TRBD1. Germline-derived CDR1 and CDR2 are MNHEY and SVGAGI. The CDR3 consists of 15 residues. V gave up 6 bases and J gave up 2 bases; unmatched junction bases: 3. Here the CDR3 reads CASSRGRAGANVLTF. In DNA form, the CDR3 reads TGTGCCAGCAGCAGGGGGCGCGCTGGGGCCAACGTCCTGACTTTC.

V usage is TRBV7-3 and J usage is TRBJ2-1, with 7 bases aligning to TRBD2. Germline trimming cut 5 bases from V and 1 base from J; bases unmatched to any gene: 5. Germline CDR1 reads SGHTA; CDR2 reads FQGTGA. CDR3 length: 15 residues. The CDR3 DNA reads as TGTGCCAGCAGCCCACCGGGACTATCCTACAATGAGCAGTTCTTC. Protein product: CASSPPGLSYNEQFF.

The chain couples TRBV2 to TRBJ1-2; no definite D call. This CDR3 is 12 amino acids long. In germline, CDR1 is SNHLY, CDR2 FYNNEI. With 4 bases removed from V and 2 bases from J, the gap between germline ends came to 5 bases. This chain's CDR3 is CASSAENYGYTF. For the CDR3, the DNA is TGTGCCAGCAGTGCTGAGAACTATGGCTACACCTTC.

The chain employs TRBV21-1 and TRBJ1-2; the table gives TRBD1 as D, unverified against the DNA. TRBV21-1 is a documented pseudogene. The CDR3 loop spans 15 amino acids. CDR3 DNA: TGTGCCAGCAGCAAAGAGAGGACACCCTACTATGGCTACACCTTC. This translates into CASSKERTPYYGYTF.

The chain is built from TRBV3-1 (or the pseudogene TRBV3-2) and TRBJ1-5, with D hard to call. Germline loops: CDR1 LGHDT, CDR2 YNNKEL (reference sequence). This CDR3 is built from 13 residues. V lost 5 bases and J lost 2, with 7 bases in between. The CDR3 here is CASSFGGNQPQHF. In DNA, the CDR3 is TGTGCCAGCAGCTTTGGGGGCAATCAGCCCCAGCATTTT.

J is TRBJ2-3 and V is TRBV2, with D hard to call. The CDR3 totals 15 residues. Trimming cost V 4 bases and J 7 bases, with 18 bases left between them. Germline-derived CDR1 and CDR2 are SNHLY and FYNNEI. The CDR3 coding sequence is TGTGCCAGCAGTGCCCAGTTCGTCGAGGCGAATACGCAGTATTTT. Protein product: CASSAQFVEANTQYF.

A single count supports this clone. This sequence joins TRBV21-1 and TRBJ2-3; the table's D call TRBD2 went unverified against the DNA. TRBV21-1 is flagged as a pseudogene. There are 14 residues in the CDR3. This CDR3 is CARRELAGSDTQYF. The CDR3 DNA reads as TGTGCCAGGAGGGAACTAGCGGGGTCAGATACGCAGTATTTT.

The CDR3 protein is CASSLAGTGGFVGELFF. For the CDR3, the DNA is TGTGCCAGCAGCTTGGCAGGGACAGGGGGCTTTGTCGGGGAGCTGTTTTTT. V usage is TRBV7-8 and J usage is TRBJ2-2; 12 positions match TRBD1. V trimming: 3 bases; J trimming: 7 bases; junction bases outside the gene matches: 9. CDR1 is SGHVS and CDR2 is FQNEAQ in the germline V gene. The CDR3 has 17 amino acids.

The chain has TRBV2 and TRBJ1-5, with D unresolved. This CDR3 is built from 14 residues. The V gene lost 2 bases and the J gene lost 7 bases, with 12 bases spanning the gap. CDR1 SNHLY and CDR2 FYNNEI come from the germline V gene. CDR3 loop: CASSEIGFGQPQHF. CDR3 bases: TGTGCCAGCAGTGAAATAGGGTTCGGGCAGCCCCAGCATTTT.